Presented here are 19 T cell receptor beta chains from one specimen sequenced in a study of long-term antiretroviral therapy in people with HIV. Running of the v3.0 immunoSEQ assay took place at survey level. TCRdb's copy holds only in-frame clones and misses some; the assay was immunoSEQ multiplex PCR. Among about 35,000 clones, roughly 94% were seen once, and the ten largest hold just over 3.5%. The starting material was unsorted PBMCs, obtained 4.1 years after starting antiretroviral therapy. The origin of the receptors is a woman in her 50s with HIV.

This clone was counted once. This sequence joins TRBV7-8 and TRBJ1-5; the D gene is possibly TRBD1 (5 bases). The CDR3 runs to 16 residues. The germline V and J ends were trimmed by 3 bases and 0 bases, with 12 bases remaining between them. From germline, CDR1 is SGHVS and CDR2 FQNEAQ. This chain's CDR3 is CASSFSTGHSNQPQHF. CDR3 DNA sequence: TGTGCCAGCAGCTTTAGCACAGGCCATAGCAATCAGCCCCAGCATTTT.

This rearrangement joins TRBV7-9 to TRBJ1-5; 8 positions match TRBD1. The CDR3 runs 15 residues. Trimming cost V 8 bases and J 0 bases; bases outside gene matches: 6. Germline CDR1 SEHNR, CDR2 FQNEAQ (reference sequence). DNA of the CDR3: TGTGCCAGCCCCCGGCAGGGGGCTAGCAATCAGCCCCAGCATTTT. It codes for CASPRQGASNQPQHF.

This chain's CDR3 is CSVDGTGGANTEAFF. DNA for the CDR3: TGCAGCGTGGACGGTACTGGGGGGGCGAACACTGAAGCTTTCTTT. The gene calls are TRBV29-1 and TRBJ1-1, with D tentatively TRBD1 (6 bases). Trimming removed 6 bases at V and 1 base at J, with 18 bases between. The CDR3 extends over 15 amino acids. The germline V gene has CDR1 SQVTM and CDR2 ANQGSEA.

The CDR3 sequence is CASTRLTNYGYTF. CDR3 sequence (DNA): TGTGCCAGTACGAGGCTAACTAACTATGGCTACACCTTC. The rearrangement uses TRBV19 and TRBJ1-2, with D uncertain. Trimming stripped 7 bases from V and 0 bases from J, with 9 bases between. The CDR3 is 13 amino acids. The germline V gene encodes CDR1 LNHDA and CDR2 SQIVND (reference sequence).

This rearrangement joins TRBV21-1 to TRBJ1-1; the table names TRBD1, a call not compared with the DNA. TRBV21-1 is termed a pseudogene. This CDR3 comprises 18 residues. The CDR3 loop reads CASSPGTGGHLGNTEAFF. CDR3 in DNA: TGTGCCAGCAGCCCCGGGACAGGAGGCCACCTCGGGAACACTGAAGCTTTCTTT.

The V call is TRBV6-6, the J call TRBJ1-1; D call uncertain. Trimming removed 6 bases from V and 0 bases from J, with 8 bases in between. CDR1 is MNHNY, CDR2 SVGAGI, per germline (reference sequence). The CDR3 loop spans 13 amino acids. The CDR3 loop reads CASSRQLNTEAFF. DNA for the CDR3: TGTGCCAGCAGCCGCCAGTTGAACACTGAAGCTTTCTTT.

The chain recombines TRBV29-1 with TRBJ2-7; D is tentatively TRBD1 or TRBD2 (6 bases each). From germline, CDR1 is SQVTM and CDR2 ANQGSEA. Trimming pared 7 bases from V and 2 bases from J, leaving 15 bases between. CDR3 length equals 13 residues. This CDR3 reads CSARGVSAYEQYF. The CDR3, as DNA: TGCAGCGCAAGGGGGGTTTCGGCCTACGAGCAGTACTTC.

The J gene is TRBJ2-7, the V gene TRBV19; no clear D. Trimming cost V 10 bases and J 0 bases, with 10 bases left between them. Germline assignment: CDR1 LNHDA and CDR2 SQIVND (reference sequence). The CDR3 is 12 residues long. The CDR3 sequence is CATSDGSYEQYF. The DNA of the CDR3 is TGTGCCACCTCGGACGGCTCCTACGAGCAGTACTTC.

The rearrangement links TRBV14 to TRBJ2-7, with TRBD1 as a possible D gene (6 bases). V was pared by 3 bases and J by 11 bases, with 17 bases between. CDR1 and CDR2 from the germline V gene are SGHDN and FVKESK. The CDR3 length is 13 residues. The CDR3 is CASSQYLQGPKYF. DNA of the CDR3: TGTGCCAGCAGCCAGTACCTACAGGGCCCAAAGTACTTC.

This sequence joins TRBV19 and TRBJ2-5, with 10 nucleotides matching TRBD1. The CDR3 totals 16 residues. The V and J ends lost 3 bases and 3 bases, in that order; junction bases with no gene match: 7. Germline CDR1 reads LNHDA; CDR2 reads SQIVND (reference sequence). The CDR3 loop is CASSIGTGVREETQYF. The CDR3 nucleotides read TGTGCCAGTAGTATTGGGACAGGGGTACGGGAAGAGACCCAGTACTTC.

This clone was observed a single time. This chain connects TRBV27 to TRBJ2-7; D might be TRBD1 (6 bases). The CDR3 sequence is 13 residues long. V shed 5 bases and J shed 3 bases, with 11 bases lying between them. Looked up from germline, CDR1 is MNHEY and CDR2 is SMNVEV (reference sequence). DNA for the CDR3: TGTGCCAGCAGTACGAACAGGGTCTACGAGCAGTACTTC. It encodes CASSTNRVYEQYF.

The J gene is TRBJ2-5, the V gene TRBV7-2; D is uncertain. V lost 5 bases and J lost 5, with 15 bases in between. The CDR3 consists of 14 residues. CDR1 and CDR2 (germline): SGHTA, FQGNSA. CDR3 bases: TGTGCCAGCAGCCCCTTCGCTTTCGGCGAGACCCAGTACTTC. This encodes CASSPFAFGETQYF.

V is TRBV29-1 and J is TRBJ2-1, with TRBD2 as a possible D gene (7 bases). Per the germline V gene, CDR1 is SQVTM and CDR2 is ANQGSEA. Trimming pared 2 bases from V and 7 bases from J, leaving 12 bases between. The CDR3 is 13 amino acids. This CDR3 reads CSVELGGGNEQFF. CDR3 bases: TGCAGCGTTGAACTAGGGGGGGGAAATGAGCAGTTCTTC.

This clone is labeled as medium-sized. The chain uses TRBV2 and TRBJ1-5; 7 bases line up with TRBD1. V was pared by 4 bases and J by 3 bases, with 15 bases of the junction left unmatched. The CDR3 length is 18 residues. Germline V lookup: CDR1 SNHLY, CDR2 FYNNEI. CDR3: CASSGGGRDRRINQPQHF. In nucleotides, the CDR3 is TGTGCCAGCAGTGGCGGGGGGCGGGACAGAAGAATCAATCAGCCCCAGCATTTT.

Here the CDR3 DNA reads TGTGCCACCAGCAGAGATAGGTTGACAGGGGCCAATCTTGGCTATGGCTACACCTTC. Encoded protein: CATSRDRLTGANLGYGYTF. The chain carries TRBV15 and TRBJ1-2; 8 bases are shared with TRBD1. CDR1 LNHNV and CDR2 YYDKDF come from the germline V gene (reference sequence). The CDR3 contains 19 residues. V lost 0 bases to trimming and J lost 4 bases; unmatched junction nucleotides: 16.

The CDR3 here is CASSREDYSNQPQHF. As DNA, the CDR3 is TGTGCCAGCAGCCGTGAGGACTATAGCAATCAGCCCCAGCATTTT. V and J are TRBV9 and TRBJ1-5; the D is unclear. This CDR3 is built from 15 residues. Per germline, CDR1 SGDLS and CDR2 YYNGEE. Trimming pared 4 bases from V and 0 bases from J, leaving 11 bases between.

The table lists this clone with a few counts. The chain joins TRBV6-5 to TRBJ1-2, with 7 bases identical to TRBD1. The V gene end was trimmed by 4 bases and the J gene end by 6 bases; junction bases not matched to a gene: 8. Germline V gives CDR1 MNHEY, CDR2 SVGAGI. The CDR3 runs 14 residues. In nucleotides, the CDR3 is TGTGCCAGCAGTTCCACAGACAGGGTCGATGGCTACACCTTC. Residues: CASSSTDRVDGYTF.

The genes are TRBV6-5 and TRBJ2-4, with 7 bases identical to TRBD1. Per germline, CDR1 MNHEY and CDR2 SVGAGI. The V segment lost 6 bases and the J segment 9 bases; nucleotides outside the gene matches: 8. The CDR3 is made up of 13 amino acids. CDR3 amino acids: CASRQPGTVIQYF. The CDR3, as DNA: TGTGCCAGCAGGCAACCCGGGACAGTCATTCAGTACTTC.

The chain couples TRBV18 to TRBJ1-3; TRBD1 aligns across 8 bases. The V gene's germline CDR1 is KGHSH and CDR2 LQKENI. The CDR3 runs 16 residues. V lost 3 bases and J lost 7; bases outside the gene matches: 11. CDR3 nucleotide sequence: TGTGCCAGCTCACCTGTGTCAGGGGGCTCACGGAACACCATATATTTT. The encoded protein is CASSPVSGGSRNTIYF.